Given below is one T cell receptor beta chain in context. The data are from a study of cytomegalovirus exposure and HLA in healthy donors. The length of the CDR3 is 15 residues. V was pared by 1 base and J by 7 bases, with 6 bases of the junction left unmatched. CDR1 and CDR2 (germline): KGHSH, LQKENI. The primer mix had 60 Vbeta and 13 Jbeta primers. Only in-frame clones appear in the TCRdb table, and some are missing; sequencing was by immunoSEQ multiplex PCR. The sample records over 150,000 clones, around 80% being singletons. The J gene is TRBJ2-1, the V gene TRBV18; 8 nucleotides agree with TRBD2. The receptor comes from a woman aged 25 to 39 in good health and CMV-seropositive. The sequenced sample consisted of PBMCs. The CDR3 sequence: CASSPQRETGNEQFF. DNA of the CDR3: TGTGCCAGCTCACCACAGCGGGAGACGGGGAATGAGCAGTTCTTC.